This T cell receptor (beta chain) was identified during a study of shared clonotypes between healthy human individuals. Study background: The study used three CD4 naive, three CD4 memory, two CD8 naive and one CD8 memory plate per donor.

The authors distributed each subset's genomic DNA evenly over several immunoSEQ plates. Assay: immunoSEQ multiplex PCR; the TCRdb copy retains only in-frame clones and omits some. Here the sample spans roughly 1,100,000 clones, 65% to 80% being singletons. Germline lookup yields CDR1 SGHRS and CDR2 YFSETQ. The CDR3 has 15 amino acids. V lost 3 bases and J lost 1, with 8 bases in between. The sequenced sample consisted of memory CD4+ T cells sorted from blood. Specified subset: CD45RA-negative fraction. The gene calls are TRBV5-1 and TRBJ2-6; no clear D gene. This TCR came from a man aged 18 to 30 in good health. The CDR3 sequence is CASSSDPSGANVLTF. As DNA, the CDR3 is TGCGCCAGCAGCTCCGACCCATCTGGGGCCAACGTCCTGACTTTC.